The 9 T cell receptor beta chains below all came from one sample that was sequenced in a study of low-dose radiotherapy and immunotherapy resistance in tumors (dated by TCRdb to 2022 to 2024). First-strand cDNA was synthesized with Superscript III and a set of TRAV- and TRBV-specific primers, covering both TCRalpha and TCRbeta chains. TCRs were amplified with Phusion for 15 to 25 PCR cycles using a constant-region primer together with the adapter attached to the V primers. TCRdb redid the processing of the public reads, applying fastp at Q25 and MiXCR, and retained in-frame beta chains. Here each entry gathers all rows of one CDR3 protein and keeps the most common genes and DNA. The sample yields around 11,000 distinct CDR3 sequences; approximately 65% were counted once. The ten largest clones represent over 9.5% of the sample. All receptors derive from a human donor with advanced metastatic prostate, ovarian, gallbladder or colorectal cancer (not recorded which). This table probably holds off-target reads from a library built for another chain.

The J gene is TRBJ2-5, the V gene TRBV11-3, with 11 bases fitting TRBD1. CDR3 length: 19 residues. Germline CDR1 SGHNT, CDR2 YENEEA. With V trimmed by 5 bases and J by 1 base, 15 bases remained unmatched. CDR3 DNA sequence: TGTGCCAGCAGCACAGGGGTTGGACAGGGGGCAGCGGGCCAAGAGACCCAGTACTTC. Residues: CASSTGVGQGAAGQETQYF.

This chain joins TRBV5-6 and TRBJ1-2; 7 nucleotides agree with TRBD1. CDR3 length: 14 residues. The V segment lost 1 base and the J segment 4 bases; nucleotides outside the gene matches: 4. From germline, CDR1 is SGHDT and CDR2 YYEEEE. The DNA for the CDR3 is TGTGCCAGCAGCTTGCCACAGGGGAGCTATGGCTACACCTTC. Encoded protein: CASSLPQGSYGYTF.

This chain joins TRBV11-2 and TRBJ1-1; 10 positions agree with TRBD1. The CDR3 loop spans 16 amino acids. Germline V gene data show CDR1 as SGHAT and CDR2 as FQNNGV. V was clipped by 5 bases and J by 5 bases; unmatched bases: 11. This CDR3 is CASSPDRGRGRTEAFF. The CDR3 DNA is TGTGCCAGCAGCCCGGACAGGGGGAGAGGACGGACTGAAGCTTTCTTT.

This rearrangement joins TRBV6-6 to TRBJ2-7; 10 bases line up with TRBD1. The CDR3 extends over 15 amino acids. Germline V lookup: CDR1 MNHNY, CDR2 SVGAGI (reference sequence). Trimming took 6 bases from V and 5 from J; bases not matched to a gene: 10. The CDR3: CASSFVPGQGNEQYF. DNA for the CDR3: TGTGCCAGCAGCTTCGTCCCGGGACAGGGGAACGAGCAGTACTTC.

This clonotype has just a few counts. The V call is TRBV5-1, the J call TRBJ2-1; D gene unclear. V was shortened by 4 bases and J by 7 bases, with 15 bases between the two germline ends. Germline CDR1 and CDR2: SGHRS and YFSETQ. CDR3 length equals 14 residues. The CDR3 region is CASSDPRSGNEQFF. Written as DNA, the CDR3 is TGCGCCAGCAGCGACCCTAGGTCCGGTAATGAGCAGTTCTTC.

The chain is built from TRBV4-2 and TRBJ2-1; TRBD2 aligns across 12 bases. V dropped 0 bases and J dropped 6; count of bases not matched to a gene: 9. There are 18 residues in the CDR3. Germline CDR1 LGHNA, CDR2 YNFKEQ. In DNA form, the CDR3 reads TGTGCCAGCAGCCAAGAGGGGTGGTGGGGACTAGCGGGCAATGAGCAGTTCTTC. Protein: CASSQEGWWGLAGNEQFF.

J is TRBJ1-1 and V is TRBV19; 11 bases line up with TRBD1. J gave up 5 bases and V 5 bases, and 4 bases lay outside the gene matches. Germline CDR1 is LNHDA and CDR2 is SQIVND (reference sequence). The CDR3 is made up of 14 amino acids. The CDR3 loop reads CASSVRDRGTEAFF. DNA of the CDR3: TGTGCCAGTAGTGTCCGGGACAGGGGGACTGAAGCTTTCTTT.

The chain recombines TRBV28 with TRBJ2-5; D possibly corresponds to TRBD2 (5 bases). Per the germline V gene, CDR1 is MDHEN and CDR2 is SYDVKM. CDR3 length: 13 amino acids. V lost 6 bases, J lost 4 bases, and 12 bases lay in between. CDR3 sequence: CASSPLGRETQYF. CDR3 nucleotides: TGTGCCAGCAGCCCACTAGGGCGAGAGACCCAGTACTTC.

This chain links TRBV12-3 or TRBV12-4 with TRBJ1-1, with no clear D. The CDR3 has 13 amino acids. The V and J ends lost 6 bases and 2 bases respectively, with 10 bases between them. CDR3 sequence (DNA): TGTGCCAGCAGACAGAGAGAAAACACTGAAGCTTTCTTT. The encoded protein is CASRQRENTEAFF.